This T cell receptor beta chain was observed in a study of blood T cells in healthy people across ages. This clonotype was counted between two and nine times. CDR1 is SGHRS, CDR2 YFSETQ, per germline. The CDR3 runs to 15 residues. V shed 4 bases and J shed 0 bases, with 10 bases lying between them. The second PCR ran roughly 6 to 11 cycles with a sample-barcoded 5' primer and J-beta primers. TCRdb redid the calling of the 5' RACE reads with MiXCR, one entry per CDR3 protein. The repertoire includes about 720,000 distinct CDR3 sequences, over 20% of them detected once, and around a fifth sits in the top ten.

Sequencing was done on a sample of blood. V is TRBV5-1 and J is TRBJ1-4; no clear D gene. The origin of this receptor is a man between 65 and 85 years old in good health. In DNA, the CDR3 is TGCGCCAGCAGCGGTGACGGGGCAACTAATGAAAAACTGTTTTTT. Amino acid sequence: CASSGDGATNEKLFF.